This TCR beta chain was found in a study of neurological immune-mediated disorders. Findings of the study overall: CDR3 amino acid sequences of expanded clones were not shared across subjects, a result suggesting private repertoires in all groups. Multiple sclerosis was found to have the least TCR clonal expansion, below healthy controls, and HTLV-1-associated myelopathy the most.

With V trimmed by 5 bases and J by 4 bases, 8 bases remained unmatched. CDR3 size: 15 residues. CDR1 is PRHDT and CDR2 is FYEKMQ in the germline V gene (reference sequence). This clonotype was observed a handful of times. As yet, its antigen is unknown. TCRdb re-called the 5' RACE reads with MiXCR, one entry per CDR3 protein. This table holds 65,000 to 75,000 distinct CDR3 sequences, roughly 4.8% found once. The chain combines TRBV13 with TRBJ2-5, with TRBD2 matching over 9 bases. Sequencing input: PBMCs. The source is a woman aged 70-85 years with multiple sclerosis. The CDR3 spells CASSLRASGIETQYF. The CDR3 coding sequence is TGTGCCAGCAGCCTCCGGGCTAGCGGGATAGAGACCCAGTACTTC.